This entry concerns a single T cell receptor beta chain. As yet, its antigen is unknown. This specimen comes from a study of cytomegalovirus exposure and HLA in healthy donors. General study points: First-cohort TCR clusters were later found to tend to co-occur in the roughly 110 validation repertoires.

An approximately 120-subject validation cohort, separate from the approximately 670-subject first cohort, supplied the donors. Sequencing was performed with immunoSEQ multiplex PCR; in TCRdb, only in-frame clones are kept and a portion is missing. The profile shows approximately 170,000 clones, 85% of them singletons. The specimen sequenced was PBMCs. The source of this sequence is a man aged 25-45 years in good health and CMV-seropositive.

CDR3 in DNA: TGTGCCAGCAGCGCTGGTCGAACTAGCTCCCCCTACGAGCAGTACTTC. It specifies CASSAGRTSSPYEQYF. V and J are TRBV9 and TRBJ2-7; maybe TRBD2 (6 bases). This CDR3 has 16 amino acids. V was clipped by 3 bases and J by 2 bases, with 18 bases between them. The germline gives CDR1 SGDLS, CDR2 YYNGEE.